This T cell receptor beta chain was captured by sequencing in a study of tumor and adjacent non-tumor tissue in lung cancer. The overall study: Some 3.9 million productive TCRbeta reads were obtained per sample on average. Study-level points and caveats: Tumor repertoires had a smaller top 100 clone share than normal lung. Tumor tissue had significantly higher TCR diversity than normal lung.

Per germline, CDR1 MGHRA and CDR2 YSYEKL. With termini counted, the CDR3 has 15 amino acids. A modified ARM-PCR protocol with three rounds of nested PCR amplified TCRbeta. Via MiXCR, TCRdb re-called the multiplex PCR reads, giving one row per CDR3 protein. Here the sample spans under 150,000 distinct CDR3 sequences, approximately 66% being singletons. The template was RNA from unsorted bulk tissue. Concerning this clonotype: Its antigen is not known. In this CDR3 the conserved last residue, phenylalanine or tryptophan, is missing, so a read error is likely. The DNA is omitted, as the CDR3 cannot be located on it reliably, and the CDR3 follows TCRdb's listing.

Sequencing input: lung tumor tissue. This sequence originates from a man between 60 and 75 years old with small cell lung cancer. V gene TRBV4-1 combines with J gene TRBJ1-5; no DNA check was done on the table's D call, TRBD1. The CDR3 loop is CASSQDKGLYQPQRS.